This T cell receptor (beta chain) emerged from a study of blood T cell repertoires in COVID-19. Background on the study: Samples representing acute and convalescent COVID-19 were sourced from the United States, Italy and Spain. The analysed material was cDNA or gDNA that came from T cells, B-cell-depleted T cells, or PBMCs.

Authors' methods: The assay estimated nucleated cells by amplifying reference gene primers. Measured with immunoSEQ multiplex PCR; TCRdb has only the in-frame clones, and not every one. V and J calls plus clone size are reproduced from that table; the DNA served to infer D and trimming. The top ten clones hold 6.8% of a sample with 100,000 to 130,000 clones, about nine tenths of them seen once. V was trimmed by 1 base and J by 2 bases, leaving 12 bases between them. The CDR3 has 15 amino acids. Germline CDR1 reads SGHTA; CDR2 reads FQGNSA. The chain combines TRBV7-2 with TRBJ2-7; D might be TRBD2 (6 bases). Specimen: peripheral blood. This sequence was found in a man aged 45-65 years with active or convalescent COVID-19. CDR3 DNA: TGTACCAGCAGCTTAGATTCGGGAGCGGCCTACGAGCAGTACTTC. This sequence encodes CTSSLDSGAAYEQYF.